The present T cell receptor beta chain was sequenced within a study of blood T cell repertoires in COVID-19. Original processing methods: Nucleated cell number was recorded as an estimate derived from reference gene primer amplification. Sequencing was performed with immunoSEQ multiplex PCR; in TCRdb, only in-frame clones are kept and a portion is missing. V and J calls and clone size follow that table, whereas D and trimming were derived from the DNA. The data show fewer than 300,000 clones, with 81% seen just once and under 3% held by the top ten. Germline V gives CDR1 MGHRA, CDR2 YSYEKL. The CDR3 length is 16 residues. The V gene lost 4 bases and the J gene lost 0 bases, with 15 bases spanning the gap.

The material sequenced was peripheral blood. This clonotype was sampled from a woman aged 60-75 years with active or convalescent COVID-19. V is TRBV4-1 and J is TRBJ1-1, with D possibly matching TRBD1 (6 bases). This CDR3 is CASSRGVGGLNTEAFF. The CDR3 bases are TGCGCCAGCAGCCGGGGGGTCGGGGGGCTGAACACTGAAGCTTTCTTT.